The 32 T cell receptor beta chains presented below share a single source sample, sequenced in a study of T cells in localized non-small cell lung cancer. Clones were sequenced by immunoSEQ multiplex PCR, and TCRdb holds only the in-frame ones, with some missing. The table records tens of thousands of clones, approximately 90% of them present only once. The material was peripheral blood, obtained before any cancer treatment. These receptors all stem from a man aged 35 to 69 with stage I squamous cell lung carcinoma.

The gene calls are TRBV10-3 and TRBJ1-1, with 9 bases aligning to TRBD1. V trimming: 10 bases; J trimming: 0 bases; junction bases outside the gene matches: 12. This CDR3 region has 16 residues. Germline assignment: CDR1 ENHRY and CDR2 SYGVKD. CDR3 sequence: CATHRGTGGMNTEAFF. CDR3 DNA sequence: TGTGCCACCCATAGAGGTACAGGGGGCATGAACACTGAAGCTTTCTTT.

The rearrangement uses TRBV19 and TRBJ1-2; D unresolved. Germline lookup yields CDR1 LNHDA and CDR2 SQIVND (reference sequence). The V and J ends lost 5 bases and 3 bases respectively, with 13 bases between them. The CDR3 length is 14 residues. The CDR3 sequence: CASSGGRRYYGYTF. In nucleotides, the CDR3 is TGTGCCAGTAGTGGAGGGCGGCGCTACTATGGCTACACCTTC.

The chain carries TRBV7-8 and TRBJ2-3; D may be TRBD2 (6 bases). Trimming took 7 bases from V and 8 from J, leaving 13 bases between them. Germline lookup yields CDR1 SGHVS and CDR2 FQNEAQ. The CDR3 sequence is 12 residues long. The chain's CDR3 is CASNVVGGTQYF. The CDR3 nucleotides are TGTGCCAGCAATGTAGTCGGGGGTACGCAGTATTTT.

The V call is TRBV5-1, the J call TRBJ2-7, with D possibly matching TRBD1 (7 bases). CDR3 size: 14 residues. V dropped 4 bases and J dropped 7 bases, with 18 bases sitting between them. Looked up from germline, CDR1 is SGHRS and CDR2 is YFSETQ. The chain's CDR3 is CASSPEGAPTEQYF. The CDR3 nucleotides are TGCGCCAGCAGCCCGGAGGGGGCGCCTACGGAGCAGTACTTC.

The chain has TRBV7-9 and TRBJ1-1; D possibly corresponds to TRBD1 (6 bases). Trimming took 7 bases from V and 5 from J, leaving 17 bases between them. Germline V lookup: CDR1 SEHNR, CDR2 FQNEAQ (reference sequence). The CDR3 runs 14 residues. DNA for the CDR3: TGTGCCAGCACTTCGAGGGGGGCCTGGACTGAAGCTTTCTTT. Its protein product is CASTSRGAWTEAFF.

This clone has just one count. The chain couples TRBV7-2 to TRBJ1-4; D call uncertain. V was clipped by 1 base and J by 7 bases, with 10 bases between them. Germline V gene data show CDR1 as SGHTA and CDR2 as FQGNSA. This CDR3 has 14 residues. CDR3 sequence reads: CASSLGGVSEKLFF. In nucleotides, the CDR3 is TGTGCCAGCAGCTTAGGCGGGGTTAGTGAAAAACTGTTTTTT.

This rearrangement joins TRBV19 to TRBJ1-3; D is possibly TRBD1 (6 bases). The CDR3 loop spans 15 amino acids. Trimming pared 10 bases from V and 4 bases from J, leaving 20 bases between. Germline-derived CDR1 and CDR2 are LNHDA and SQIVND (reference sequence). CDR3 sequence (DNA): TGTGCCACCCACCCAAGGGGGATTTTCGGAAACACCATATATTTT. Translating gives CATHPRGIFGNTIYF.

V and J are TRBV19 and TRBJ1-4, with D maybe TRBD1 (6 bases). The length of the CDR3 is 14 residues. Germline-derived CDR1 and CDR2 are LNHDA and SQIVND (reference sequence). Trimming pared 5 bases from V and 13 bases from J, leaving 20 bases between. The CDR3 nucleotides read TGTGCCAGTAGTGAGCTAAGGGACGACAGGCGACTGTTTTTT. Its protein product is CASSELRDDRRLFF.

V usage is TRBV6-1 and J usage is TRBJ2-7, with D hard to call. V gave up 6 bases and J gave up 3 bases, with 6 bases separating them. CDR1 MNHNS and CDR2 SASEGT come from the germline V gene. The CDR3 runs to 11 residues. DNA of the CDR3: TGTGCCAGCAGCGTACGCTACGAGCAGTACTTC. Its protein is CASSVRYEQYF.

The chain uses TRBV19 and TRBJ1-2; D possibly corresponds to TRBD1 (6 bases). V was shortened by 7 bases and J by 8 bases, with 14 bases between the two germline ends. Germline V gives CDR1 LNHDA, CDR2 SQIVND (reference sequence). CDR3 length equals 12 residues. CDR3 loop: CASKKTGWGYTF. CDR3 in DNA: TGTGCCAGTAAAAAGACAGGATGGGGCTACACCTTC.

The chain is built from TRBV10-2 and TRBJ1-6; D is ambiguous. Germline V gene lookup returns CDR1 WSHSY and CDR2 SAAADI. The V end lost 3 bases, the J end lost 7 bases, and 10 bases lay between the germline ends. The CDR3 length is 14 residues. The CDR3 is CASSDYSSNSPLHF. CDR3 coding DNA: TGCGCCAGCAGTGATTATTCGTCCAATTCACCCCTCCACTTT.

This chain joins TRBV7-5 and TRBJ1-5; the table's D gene call, TRBD1, was not cross checked with the DNA. TRBV7-5 is a pseudogene segment. The CDR3 sequence is 14 residues long. The CDR3 here is CVRSLDRDDQPQHF. DNA for the CDR3: TGTGTCAGAAGCTTAGACAGGGATGATCAGCCCCAGCATTTT.

The chain couples TRBV25-1 to TRBJ2-1, with D unclear. The germline gives CDR1 MGHDK, CDR2 SYGVNS. This CDR3 is 12 amino acids long. V was shortened by 4 bases and J by 5 bases, with 6 bases between the two germline ends. The CDR3, as DNA: TGTGCCAGCAGTGTGAACAACAATGAGCAGTTCTTC. Encoded protein: CASSVNNNEQFF. The whole variable domain, remainder taken from reference TRBV25-1 and TRBJ2-1, is EADIYQTPRYLVIGTGKKITLECSQTMGHDKMYWYQQDPGMELHLIHYSYGVNSTEKGDLSSESTVSRIRTEHFPLTLESARPSHTSQYLCASSVNNNEQFFGPGTRLTVL.

This rearrangement joins TRBV5-1 to TRBJ1-2, with D perhaps matching TRBD1 (6 bases). The germline V gene encodes CDR1 SGHRS and CDR2 YFSETQ. Trimming took off 1 base at V and 6 bases at J, with 13 bases between the two ends. The CDR3 is made up of 14 amino acids. The CDR3: CASSLRGAGNGYTF. The CDR3 region has the DNA TGCGCCAGCAGCTTGCGGGGGGCAGGGAATGGCTACACCTTC. Full variable domain (remainder filled in from reference TRBV5-1 and TRBJ1-2): KAGVTQTPRYLIKTRGQQVTLSCSPISGHRSVSWYQQTPGQGLQFLFEYFSETQRNKGNFPGRFSGRQFSNSRSEMNVSTLELGDSALYLCASSLRGAGNGYTFGSGTRLTVV.

The rearrangement joins TRBV7-2 to TRBJ2-2; possibly TRBD2 for D (5 bases). V shed 6 bases and J shed 1 base, with 15 bases lying between them. Germline V lookup: CDR1 SGHTA, CDR2 FQGNSA. CDR3 length: 16 amino acids. DNA for the CDR3: TGTGCCAGCAGAAGAGGAGGTAGGAGGAACACCGGGGAGCTGTTTTTT. Translating it yields CASRRGGRRNTGELFF.

V gene TRBV19 combines with J gene TRBJ2-7, with 7 bases matching TRBD1. Trimming at V came to 9 bases and at J to 5 bases, leaving 7 bases not matched to a gene. CDR1 is LNHDA, CDR2 SQIVND, per germline (reference sequence). The CDR3 contains 12 residues. CDR3 residues: CASSYRGDEQYF. CDR3 nucleotides: TGTGCCAGCTCCTACAGGGGTGACGAGCAGTACTTC.

This chain links TRBV2 with TRBJ1-2; a possible D gene is TRBD1 (5 bases). Germline CDR1 and CDR2: SNHLY and FYNNEI. CDR3 length: 13 amino acids. V was cut by 2 bases and J by 8 bases, with 12 bases left in between. The CDR3 loop reads CASSEMPGRGYTF. DNA for the CDR3: TGTGCCAGCAGTGAAATGCCAGGGAGGGGCTACACCTTC.

This clone was counted a few times. V and J are TRBV6-1 and TRBJ1-6; D gene uncertain. Germline loops: CDR1 MNHNS, CDR2 SASEGT. The CDR3 runs to 13 residues. The V end was cut by 6 bases, the J end by 7 bases, with 10 bases between. CDR3 sequence reads: CASSEGSNSPLHF. CDR3 in DNA: TGTGCCAGCAGCGAGGGCTCGAATTCACCCCTCCACTTT.

The V call is TRBV4-3, the J call TRBJ2-6; D may correspond to TRBD1 or TRBD2 (5 bases each). The CDR3 has 17 residues. Trimming removed 3 bases from V and 0 bases from J, with 12 bases in between. Germline V gives CDR1 LGHNA, CDR2 YSLEER. CDR3 coding DNA: TGCGCCAGCAGCCAGGCCCTTGGGACCTCTGGGGCCAACGTCCTGACTTTC. This gives the protein CASSQALGTSGANVLTF.

J is TRBJ2-4 and V is TRBV5-4; D possibly corresponds to TRBD2 (5 bases). The CDR3 contains 14 residues. V was trimmed by 0 bases and J by 5 bases, leaving 9 bases between them. Germline CDR1 reads SGHNT; CDR2 reads YYREEE (reference sequence). DNA of the CDR3: TGTGCCAGCAGCTTGGGGACTTGGGAAAACATTCAGTACTTC. Its protein is CASSLGTWENIQYF.

This clone is a singleton in its sample. This sequence joins TRBV6-5 and TRBJ2-1; D possibly matches TRBD1 or TRBD2 (5 bases each). CDR3 size: 14 residues. The V end lost 6 bases, the J end lost 6 bases, and 15 bases lay between the germline ends. The V gene's germline CDR1 is MNHEY and CDR2 SVGAGI. This CDR3 is CASRPGSGINEQFF. The DNA for the CDR3 is TGTGCCAGCAGACCGGGATCAGGGATCAATGAGCAGTTCTTC.

The genes are TRBV5-1 and TRBJ2-1; 9 bases line up with TRBD2. The CDR3 runs to 15 residues. CDR1 and CDR2 from the germline V gene are SGHRS and YFSETQ. The junction had 4 bases not matched to a gene; V was cut back by 1 base and J by 5 bases. CDR3 loop: CASSLSSSGDNEQFF. CDR3 sequence (DNA): TGCGCCAGCAGCTTGTCGTCTAGCGGGGACAATGAGCAGTTCTTC.

V gene TRBV6-1 combines with J gene TRBJ2-4, with 7 bases matching TRBD2. The V and J ends lost 8 bases and 0 bases, in that order; junction bases with no gene match: 7. Germline-derived CDR1 and CDR2 are MNHNS and SASEGT. There are 15 residues in the CDR3. The CDR3 here is CASGAGDLAKNIQYF. CDR3 in DNA: TGTGCCAGCGGGGCGGGAGACCTAGCCAAAAACATTCAGTACTTC.

The chain combines TRBV7-2 with TRBJ1-2, with a possible D match to TRBD1 (5 bases). Trimming cost V 0 bases and J 6 bases, with 11 bases left between them. From germline, CDR1 is SGHTA and CDR2 FQGNSA. The CDR3 totals 14 residues. This chain's CDR3 is CASSLAEGNHGYTF. The DNA of the CDR3 is TGTGCCAGCAGCTTAGCCGAGGGGAATCATGGCTACACCTTC. Complete variable domain (other parts from reference TRBV7-2 and TRBJ1-2): GAGVSQSPSNKVTEKGKDVELRCDPISGHTALYWYRQSLGQGLEFLIYFQGNSAPDKSGLPSDRFSAERTGGSVSTLTIQRTQQEDSAVYLCASSLAEGNHGYTFGSGTRLTVV.

The CDR3 loop reads CASSLVGGESYEQYF. CDR3 DNA sequence: TGTGCCAGCAGCTTGGTCGGAGGGGAGTCCTACGAGCAGTACTTC. The chain employs TRBV5-5 and TRBJ2-7; a weak D match, TRBD2 (6 bases). Germline CDR1 SGHKS, CDR2 YYEKEE (reference sequence). There are 15 residues in the CDR3. V shed 0 bases and J shed 1 base, with 11 bases lying between them.

This chain uses TRBV7-2 with TRBJ2-1; no firm D call. Germline V gene lookup returns CDR1 SGHTA and CDR2 FQGNSA. The CDR3 sequence is 15 residues long. The V gene lost 0 bases and the J gene lost 0 bases, with 6 bases spanning the gap. CDR3 sequence (DNA): TGTGCCAGCAGCTTAGCCCCGAGCTCCTACAATGAGCAGTTCTTC. Translated: CASSLAPSSYNEQFF.

The J gene is TRBJ2-4, the V gene TRBV12-5, with 8 bases fitting TRBD1. Germline V lookup: CDR1 LGHNT, CDR2 FRNRAP. The CDR3 runs 14 residues. V lost 2 bases, J lost 7 bases, and 4 bases stayed unmatched. The CDR3: CASGLSGQGNIQYF. The DNA of the CDR3 is TGTGCTAGTGGTTTGTCCGGACAGGGTAACATTCAGTACTTC.

The chain combines TRBV11-2 with TRBJ1-1; the D is unclear. The CDR3 runs 15 residues. In germline, CDR1 is SGHAT, CDR2 FQNNGV. V dropped 2 bases and J dropped 0 bases, with 10 bases sitting between them. CDR3 sequence (DNA): TGTGCCAGCAGCTTACAAAGGAGAATGAACACTGAAGCTTTCTTT. It encodes CASSLQRRMNTEAFF.

This rearrangement joins TRBV6-1 to TRBJ2-3; D is unclear. This CDR3 is 15 amino acids long. The V gene lost 7 bases and the J gene lost 7 bases, with 21 bases spanning the gap. Germline V gene lookup returns CDR1 MNHNS and CDR2 SASEGT. CDR3 nucleotides: TGTGCCAGCACCCCGATGGGTACGGATACCCATACGCAGTATTTT. Protein: CASTPMGTDTHTQYF.

The chain combines TRBV7-3 with TRBJ2-7; 10 nucleotides match TRBD1. The CDR3 extends over 17 amino acids. V lost 2 bases to trimming and J lost 4 bases; unmatched junction nucleotides: 11. Germline CDR1 is SGHTA and CDR2 is FQGTGA. CDR3 nucleotide sequence: TGTGCCAGCAGCTTACTCCCCCCGACAGGGGGCGGATACGAGCAGTACTTC. Amino acids: CASSLLPPTGGGYEQYF.

The rearrangement uses TRBV27 and TRBJ1-4, with a possible D match to TRBD1 (5 bases). The germline gives CDR1 MNHEY, CDR2 SMNVEV (reference sequence). The CDR3 runs 13 residues. The V gene lost 3 bases and the J gene lost 7 bases, with 9 bases spanning the gap. This CDR3 is CASSFRDGEKLFF. For the CDR3, the DNA is TGTGCCAGCAGTTTTCGGGACGGTGAAAAACTGTTTTTT.

This clone was counted between two and nine times. The CDR3 protein is CASSLGQGWTEAFF. CDR3 DNA: TGTGCCAGCAGCTTAGGGCAGGGGTGGACTGAAGCTTTCTTT. The V gene is TRBV7-9, the J gene TRBJ1-1; maybe TRBD1 (6 bases). The CDR3 is 14 amino acids. Germline V CDR1 and CDR2: SEHNR, FQNEAQ (reference sequence). The V end lost 1 base, the J end lost 5 bases, and 11 bases lay between the germline ends.